The next 20 T cell receptor beta chains were all read from a single sample in a study of shared clonotypes between healthy human individuals. Assay used: immunoSEQ multiplex PCR; TCRdb lists only in-frame clones, some missing. The table records millions of clones, roughly 91% of them present only once. Cells designated naive CD8 were CD45RO-negative and were positively selected for CCR7, with terminally differentiated effector memory CD45RA+ cells excluded. The sample taken for sequencing was naive CD8+ T cells from PBMCs. The origin of the receptors is a man aged 18-30 years in good health. Some clones in this sample may be carry-over from other donors' samples.

V usage is TRBV6-6 and J usage is TRBJ2-1; 11 bases fit TRBD1. Trimming at V came to 7 bases and at J to 7 bases, leaving 6 bases not matched to a gene. The length of the CDR3 is 14 residues. CDR1 and CDR2 (germline): MNHNY, SVGAGI (reference sequence). The CDR3 sequence is CASNPDRGRNEQFF. The CDR3 coding sequence is TGTGCCAGCAACCCGGACAGGGGGCGGAATGAGCAGTTCTTC.

The CDR3 sequence is CASSLIRGVGELFF. CDR3 DNA sequence: TGTGCCAGCAGTTTGATTAGGGGGGTTGGGGAGCTGTTTTTT. The chain has TRBV27 and TRBJ2-2; D may be TRBD1 or TRBD2 (6 bases each). The germline V gene encodes CDR1 MNHEY and CDR2 SMNVEV (reference sequence). The CDR3 consists of 14 residues. The V and J ends lost 3 bases and 8 bases respectively, with 13 bases between them.

The chain uses TRBV11-2 and TRBJ2-2; 7 bases are shared with TRBD1. This CDR3 is built from 15 residues. The V gene's germline CDR1 is SGHAT and CDR2 FQNNGV. Trimming cost V 5 bases and J 2 bases; bases outside gene matches: 5. DNA of the CDR3: TGTGCCAGCAGCCCCCGGGACAGCAACACCGGGGAGCTGTTTTTT. This encodes CASSPRDSNTGELFF.

This rearrangement joins TRBV19 to TRBJ2-7, with D tentatively TRBD2 (6 bases). The V end lost 6 bases, the J end lost 3 bases, and 15 bases lay between the germline ends. This CDR3 is 14 amino acids long. Germline loops: CDR1 LNHDA, CDR2 SQIVND (reference sequence). The CDR3 loop is CASSPFVGGYEQYF. The CDR3 bases are TGTGCCAGTAGCCCCTTCGTGGGAGGCTACGAGCAGTACTTC.

This clone has just one count. The chain is built from TRBV11-1 and TRBJ2-1, with D possibly called TRBD1 or TRBD2 (5 bases each). Per germline, CDR1 SGHAT and CDR2 FQDESV (reference sequence). CDR3 size: 15 residues. V was clipped by 4 bases and J by 0 bases, with 10 bases between them. The CDR3 protein is CASSYWGSSYNEQFF. In DNA form, the CDR3 reads TGTGCCAGCAGCTACTGGGGGAGCTCCTACAATGAGCAGTTCTTC.

This chain connects TRBV9 to TRBJ2-7, with 8 bases lining up with TRBD1. CDR3 length equals 14 residues. J was trimmed by 3 bases and V by 3 bases; bases with no gene match: 5. The germline CDR1 and CDR2 sequences are SGDLS and YYNGEE. The CDR3 sequence is CASSAGQDLYEQYF. The CDR3 DNA is TGTGCCAGCAGCGCGGGACAGGATCTCTACGAGCAGTACTTC.

The chain employs TRBV6-5 and TRBJ1-4; unclear D gene. Germline assignment: CDR1 MNHEY and CDR2 SVGAGI. Trimming shortened V by 2 bases and J by 7 bases, and 11 bases separated the two germline ends. The CDR3 runs to 14 residues. The CDR3 sequence is CASSYDPHGEKLFF. The CDR3 DNA reads TGTGCCAGCAGTTACGACCCCCATGGTGAAAAACTGTTTTTT.

The chain couples TRBV7-9 to TRBJ2-1; 8 bases are a match to TRBD1. J lost 8 bases, V lost 6 bases, and 9 bases had no gene match. The length of the CDR3 is 14 residues. Germline V gene sequence: CDR1 SEHNR, CDR2 FQNEAQ (reference sequence). CDR3 sequence reads: CASRPPDRADEQFF. In DNA form, the CDR3 reads TGTGCCAGCAGACCCCCGGACAGGGCCGATGAGCAGTTCTTC.

This chain connects TRBV7-6 to TRBJ2-7; 7 positions agree with TRBD1. This CDR3 region has 14 residues. Germline lookup yields CDR1 SGHVS and CDR2 FNYEAQ. J gave up 2 bases and V 5 bases, and 6 bases lay outside the gene matches. The CDR3 DNA is TGTGCCAGCAGCCCCTCCGGGACAGCCTACGAGCAGTACTTC. This codes for CASSPSGTAYEQYF.

About this clone itself: The identical CDR3 is also encoded by other nucleotide sequences in the sample. This sequence joins TRBV28 and TRBJ1-5, with TRBD1 as a possible D gene (5 bases). V was trimmed by 3 bases and J by 3 bases, leaving 6 bases between them. Germline CDR1 is MDHEN and CDR2 is SYDVKM. The CDR3 runs 13 residues. The CDR3 DNA sequence: TGTGCCAGCAGTTTGGGGGACAATCAGCCCCAGCATTTT. Translating it yields CASSLGDNQPQHF.

J is TRBJ1-2 and V is TRBV6-6; no definite D call. Germline V gene lookup returns CDR1 MNHNY and CDR2 SVGAGI (reference sequence). Between the trimmed V and J ends, which lost 7 bases and 4 bases, there was a span of 19 bases. This CDR3 is 15 amino acids long. The CDR3 coding sequence is TGTGCCAGCACCTCACACCGGACTAACGCCTATGGCTACACCTTC. Translated: CASTSHRTNAYGYTF.

As for this clone: At one of its ends the junction is not consistent with the germline gene, which may arise from a read error. The CDR3 here is CASSFVSGGQGLTYF. The CDR3 DNA sequence: TGTGCCAGCAGTTTTGTTTCTGGGGGACAGGGCCTAACTTACTTT. The chain joins TRBV28 to TRBJ1-1, with TRBD1 identical over 9 bases. This CDR3 is built from 15 residues. Per germline, CDR1 MDHEN and CDR2 SYDVKM.

The chain links TRBV27 to TRBJ2-1; D gene uncertain. Deletions cut 7 bases from V and 4 bases from J, with 14 bases between. Germline CDR1 and CDR2: MNHEY and SMNVEV (reference sequence). The CDR3 has 14 amino acids. As DNA, the CDR3 is TGTGCCAGCAAGGGCGGAACCCTTTACAATGAGCAGTTCTTC. The encoded protein is CASKGGTLYNEQFF.

J is TRBJ2-3 and V is TRBV19; D remains ambiguous. Germline V CDR1 and CDR2: LNHDA, SQIVND (reference sequence). V was cut by 3 bases and J by 1 base, with 11 bases left in between. The CDR3 extends over 15 amino acids. The CDR3, as DNA: TGTGCCAGTAGTATGACCCGCGCCGGCACAGATACGCAGTATTTT. Translation: CASSMTRAGTDTQYF.

This rearrangement joins TRBV7-9 to TRBJ2-5; D is unresolved. V was pared by 3 bases and J by 2 bases, with 10 bases between. This CDR3 has 14 residues. The germline CDR1 and CDR2 sequences are SEHNR and FQNEAQ (reference sequence). CDR3 region: CASSFKTYQETQYF. The CDR3 DNA reads as TGTGCCAGCAGCTTCAAAACTTATCAAGAGACCCAGTACTTC.

The CDR3 nucleotides are TGTGCCATCAGTGGGGTAGAGAGGGTGTCCAATGAGCAGTTCTTC. Protein product: CAISGVERVSNEQFF. The chain links TRBV10-3 to TRBJ2-1; TRBD2 is a possible D gene (5 bases). This CDR3 region has 15 residues. V lost 4 bases and J 6 bases, leaving 16 bases between the germline ends. Germline-derived CDR1 and CDR2 are ENHRY and SYGVKD.

This rearrangement joins TRBV4-1 to TRBJ1-2; D might be TRBD1 (5 bases). CDR1 is MGHRA, CDR2 YSYEKL, per germline. The CDR3 extends over 15 amino acids. Trimming took off 0 bases at V and 3 bases at J, with 11 bases between the two ends. The CDR3 here is CASSQDPRDHYGYTF. CDR3 DNA sequence: TGCGCCAGCAGCCAAGACCCCCGGGACCACTATGGCTACACCTTC.

V and J are TRBV25-1 and TRBJ1-5; D ambiguous. With 4 bases removed from V and 0 bases from J, the gap between germline ends came to 10 bases. Germline values: CDR1 MGHDK, CDR2 SYGVNS. There are 15 residues in the CDR3. The CDR3 region is CASSVPNYSNQPQHF. CDR3 coding DNA: TGTGCCAGCAGTGTTCCGAACTATAGCAATCAGCCCCAGCATTTT.

The chain employs TRBV19 and TRBJ2-1; TRBD2 matches 7 bases. The CDR3 is 16 amino acids. Germline assignment: CDR1 LNHDA and CDR2 SQIVND (reference sequence). J gave up 3 bases and V 9 bases, and 14 bases lay outside the gene matches. The CDR3 DNA follows: TGTGCCAGAGACCCTGGGGGGGGGTATAACTACAATGAGCAGTTCTTC. Amino acids: CARDPGGGYNYNEQFF. Combining the CDR3 with reference TRBV19 and TRBJ2-1 gives the whole variable domain DGGITQSPKYLFRKEGQNVTLSCEQNLNHDAMYWYRQDPGQGLRLIYYSQIVNDFQKGDIAEGYSVSREKKESFPLTVTSAQKNPTAFYLCARDPGGGYNYNEQFFGPGTRLTVL.

The chain is built from TRBV5-4 and TRBJ1-1; D is unresolved. The CDR3 totals 16 residues. Germline V gene data show CDR1 as SGHNT and CDR2 as YYREEE (reference sequence). With 0 bases removed from V and 6 bases from J, the gap between germline ends came to 18 bases. The CDR3 bases are TGTGCCAGCAGCTTGGGTCGGCAAACCGGGCTCCCTGAAGCTTTCTTT. This gives the protein CASSLGRQTGLPEAFF.